Each of the 4 T cell receptor beta chains below was sequenced from the same sample in a study of naive and memory T cell subsets listed by TCRdb under 2017. A robust, sensitive protocol for the amplification, sequencing and analysis of TCRs was described in the study, in which 3' ligation of a UMI-containing oligonucleotide to TCR cDNA was used. The library came from 5' RACE. The data were produced on an Illumina MiSeq. The ligated cDNA was amplified in four rounds of PCR with nested alpha and beta constant region primers together with the SP2 primer. In-frame beta chains were kept once TCRdb had trimmed the public reads at Q25 with fastp and called clones with MiXCR. Each CDR3 protein appears once, grouped with its most common genes and DNA. The sample table contains roughly 56,000 distinct CDR3 sequences; only one count was recorded for more than 7% of them. The top ten hold 9.7% of the sample.

The source is a male donor in good health.

V and J are TRBV7-9 and TRBJ1-4; TRBD1 matches 11 bases. V shed 1 base, J shed 7 bases, and the junction held 2 bases outside the gene matches. The CDR3 runs 15 residues. Germline V gene sequence: CDR1 SEHNR, CDR2 FQNEAQ (reference sequence). For the CDR3, the DNA is TGTGCCAGCAGCTTAGACGGACAGGGGGCTGAAAAACTGTTTTTT. It encodes CASSLDGQGAEKLFF. The entire variable domain, with the rest obtained from reference TRBV7-9 and TRBJ1-4, is as follows: DTGVSQNPRHKITKRGQNVTFRCDPISEHNRLYWYRQTLGQGPEFLTYFQNEAQLEKSRLLSDRFSAERPKGSFSTLEIQRTEQGDSAMYLCASSLDGQGAEKLFFGSGTQLSVL.

This clonotype was detected ten times or more. The V and J genes are TRBV6-5 and TRBJ2-5, with D possibly being TRBD1 (5 bases). This CDR3 region has 15 residues. V was trimmed by 5 bases and J by 5 bases, leaving 18 bases between them. Germline CDR1 is MNHEY and CDR2 is SVGAGI. CDR3 bases: TGTGCCAGCAGTCCTACACCTGGGGCGGTCGAGACCCAGTACTTC. Protein product: CASSPTPGAVETQYF.

This clonotype has at least ten counts. The rearrangement links TRBV2 to TRBJ1-2; possible D gene TRBD1, 5 bases. The V gene's germline CDR1 is SNHLY and CDR2 FYNNEI. CDR3 size: 13 residues. Trimming removed 6 bases from V and 4 bases from J, with 12 bases in between. In nucleotides, the CDR3 is TGTGCCAGCAGACAGGCCTCCCGCTATGGCTACACCTTC. It is translated as CASRQASRYGYTF.

Concerning this clonotype itself: Sequence at one end of the junction differs from germline and may be a read error. In DNA form, the CDR3 reads TGTGTCAGCAGCCCAGGGACAGGAACCTACGAGCAGTACTTC. Amino acid sequence: CVSSPGTGTYEQYF. The V gene is TRBV5-4, the J gene TRBJ2-7; 8 bases agree with TRBD1. The CDR3 sequence is 14 residues long. Germline CDR1 reads SGHNT; CDR2 reads YYREEE (reference sequence). Drawing the rest from reference TRBV5-4 and TRBJ2-7, the complete variable domain is ETGVTQSPTHLIKTRGQQVTLRCSSQSGHNTVSWYQQALGQGPQFIFQYYREEENGRGNFPPRFSGLQFPNYSSELNVNALELDDSALYLCVSSPGTGTYEQYFGPGTRLTVT.